The 23 T cell receptor beta chains in this list originate from one sample, sequenced in a study of blood T cell repertoires in COVID-19. Sequenced by immunoSEQ multiplex PCR; TCRdb stores in-frame clones only, minus some. The data contain about 300,000 clones, 85% to 90% of them singletons. The sequenced material came from PBMCs or T cells enriched from blood (not recorded which). Receptor source: a man under 40 who had recovered from COVID-19.

The chain couples TRBV23-1 to TRBJ1-1; D gene ambiguous. TRBV23-1 is marked as an open reading frame, function uncertain. Between the trimmed V and J ends, which lost 4 bases and 5 bases, there was a span of 8 bases. CDR3 length: 12 amino acids. DNA for the CDR3: TGCGCCAGCAGTCGGACTCGGACTGAAGCTTTCTTT. Amino acid sequence: CASSRTRTEAFF.

For this clone: An end of the junction does not agree with germline; a read error may underlie this. The chain uses TRBV28 and TRBJ2-7; a weak D match, TRBD1 (5 bases). The CDR3 is made up of 14 amino acids. Germline loops: CDR1 MDHEN, CDR2 SYDVKM. This CDR3 reads CVSMSSRVPYEQYF. The CDR3 DNA is TGTGTCAGCATGTCCTCCAGGGTCCCCTACGAGCAGTACTTC.

The chain links TRBV27 to TRBJ2-1; 14 bases match TRBD2. V gave up 8 bases and J gave up 7 bases; unmatched junction bases: 7. Looked up from germline, CDR1 is MNHEY and CDR2 is SMNVEV (reference sequence). CDR3 size: 15 residues. CDR3 amino acids: CASLTSGRAVNEQFF. The CDR3 DNA reads TGTGCCAGCCTGACTAGCGGGAGGGCCGTGAATGAGCAGTTCTTC.

This clone was seen once. The CDR3 nucleotides are TGTGCCAGCAGCGGGACAGCAGCCAAAAACATTCAGTACTTC. Amino acid sequence: CASSGTAAKNIQYF. V is TRBV6-6 and J is TRBJ2-4, with TRBD1 matching over 7 bases. Germline CDR1 and CDR2: MNHNY and SVGAGI (reference sequence). CDR3 length equals 14 residues. J lost 0 bases, V lost 6 bases, and 2 bases had no gene match.

The V gene is TRBV10-3, the J gene TRBJ1-5; 10 nucleotides match TRBD1. CDR3 length: 15 amino acids. The V gene end was trimmed by 6 bases and the J gene end by 5 bases; junction bases not matched to a gene: 7. The germline gives CDR1 ENHRY, CDR2 SYGVKD. CDR3: CAIREGTGDHQPQHF. DNA of the CDR3: TGTGCCATCAGAGAGGGGACAGGGGACCATCAGCCCCAGCATTTT.

This chain uses TRBV5-6 with TRBJ1-1, with a weak D call TRBD1 (6 bases). The CDR3 extends over 15 amino acids. Germline assignment: CDR1 SGHDT and CDR2 YYEEEE. The V and J ends lost 4 bases and 1 base respectively, with 14 bases between them. The CDR3 DNA reads TGTGCCAGCAGCCTTATCGACAGGAGGAACACTGAAGCTTTCTTT. Its protein is CASSLIDRRNTEAFF.

This clone was detected only once. J is TRBJ1-5 and V is TRBV24-1; TRBD1 might be the D (5 bases). Trimming took off 6 bases at V and 0 bases at J, with 8 bases between the two ends. CDR1 and CDR2 (germline): KGHDR, SFDVKD. The CDR3 runs to 14 residues. CDR3 nucleotide sequence: TGTGCCACCAGTACAGGCTATAGCAATCAGCCCCAGCATTTT. Translated, it gives CATSTGYSNQPQHF.

This clone came up once. The rearrangement uses TRBV25-1 and TRBJ2-3; TRBD2 aligns across 7 bases. The germline gives CDR1 MGHDK, CDR2 SYGVNS. V was pared by 3 bases and J by 0 bases, with 9 bases of the junction left unmatched. This CDR3 is 17 amino acids long. The CDR3 loop is CASSDAFTGGSTDTQYF. The CDR3 nucleotides are TGTGCCAGCAGTGACGCATTTACGGGAGGAAGCACAGATACGCAGTATTTT.

The chain links TRBV10-1 to TRBJ2-7; D might be TRBD2 (5 bases). Germline loops: CDR1 WNHNN, CDR2 SYGVQD (reference sequence). The length of the CDR3 is 15 residues. Trimming took off 2 bases at V and 5 bases at J, with 16 bases between the two ends. The CDR3 loop is CASSETGDRIDEQYF. In nucleotides, the CDR3 is TGCGCCAGCAGTGAGACCGGGGATCGGATCGACGAGCAGTACTTC.

This CDR3 reads CASSVPGLLGTGELFF. The CDR3 DNA follows: TGTGCCAGTAGTGTACCGGGACTGCTCGGCACCGGGGAGCTGTTTTTT. V usage is TRBV19 and J usage is TRBJ2-2, with D possibly TRBD2 on 6 matching bases. Trimming left V 5 bases short and J 4 bases short, with 17 bases between. The germline gives CDR1 LNHDA, CDR2 SQIVND (reference sequence). This CDR3 has 16 amino acids. The full variable domain, its missing parts supplied by reference TRBV19 and TRBJ2-2, is DGGITQSPKYLFRKEGQNVTLSCEQNLNHDAMYWYRQDPGQGLRLIYYSQIVNDFQKGDIAEGYSVSREKKESFPLTVTSAQKNPTAFYLCASSVPGLLGTGELFFGEGSRLTVL.

The rearrangement uses TRBV7-6 and TRBJ1-6, with D possibly TRBD1 on 6 matching bases. The CDR3 contains 16 residues. V was clipped by 5 bases and J by 0 bases, with 11 bases between them. CDR1 is SGHVS and CDR2 is FNYEAQ in the germline V gene. As DNA, the CDR3 is TGTGCCAGCAGCCCGGACAGAAGCTCCTATAATTCACCCCTCCACTTT. Amino acid sequence: CASSPDRSSYNSPLHF.

This clone occurred a few times. The chain carries TRBV3-1 (or the pseudogene TRBV3-2) and TRBJ2-7; 8 bases are shared with TRBD2. Unmatched junction bases numbered 6, after V lost 3 bases and J lost 2 bases. Germline CDR1 reads LGHDT; CDR2 reads YNNKEL (reference sequence). The length of the CDR3 is 15 residues. This CDR3 is CASSHLAGDTYEQYF. The CDR3 DNA reads as TGTGCCAGCAGCCATCTAGCGGGCGACACCTACGAGCAGTACTTC.

V and J are TRBV12-2 and TRBJ2-5; TRBD2 is the table's D call, not checked against the DNA. TRBV12-2 is deemed a pseudogene. The CDR3 sequence is 14 residues long. CDR3 DNA: TGTGCAAGTCGCTTAACGACTAACCAAGAGACCCAGTACTTC. It codes for CASRLTTNQETQYF.

This clone was counted only a few times. The gene calls are TRBV18 and TRBJ1-1; a possible D gene is TRBD1 (5 bases). There are 14 residues in the CDR3. Germline values: CDR1 KGHSH, CDR2 LQKENI. V was trimmed by 5 bases and J by 6 bases, leaving 16 bases between them. CDR3 DNA sequence: TGTGCCAGCTCAGTATCCTTCCGGGACTCTGAAGCTTTCTTT. This gives the protein CASSVSFRDSEAFF.

This clone was seen once. This chain links TRBV5-1 with TRBJ2-3; 11 bases agree with TRBD2. V shed 9 bases, J shed 5 bases, and the junction held 8 bases outside the gene matches. Germline lookup yields CDR1 SGHRS and CDR2 YFSETQ. The CDR3 is 14 amino acids. The CDR3: CATTGTSGKDTQYF. CDR3 sequence (DNA): TGCGCCACCACCGGGACTAGCGGAAAAGATACGCAGTATTTT. Complete variable domain (other parts from reference TRBV5-1 and TRBJ2-3): KAGVTQTPRYLIKTRGQQVTLSCSPISGHRSVSWYQQTPGQGLQFLFEYFSETQRNKGNFPGRFSGRQFSNSRSEMNVSTLELGDSALYLCATTGTSGKDTQYFGPGTRLTVL.

In DNA, the CDR3 is TGTGCCAGCAGTGTCACAGGGGCCGGGGAGCTGTTTTTT. Residues: CASSVTGAGELFF. The chain has TRBV6-4 and TRBJ2-2, with 7 positions matching TRBD1. V gave up 4 bases and J gave up 6 bases; unmatched junction bases: 2. The CDR3 totals 13 residues. Germline V gene sequence: CDR1 MRHNA, CDR2 SNTAGT.

The V and J genes are TRBV18 and TRBJ1-3, with D perhaps TRBD1 (5 bases). The germline gives CDR1 KGHSH, CDR2 LQKENI. V was cut by 0 bases and J by 2 bases, with 14 bases left in between. CDR3 length: 17 residues. The CDR3 DNA reads TGTGCCAGCTCACCACCGGTGGGGCAGGGCCCTGGAAACACCATATATTTT. Its translation is CASSPPVGQGPGNTIYF. The full variable domain, its missing parts supplied by reference TRBV18 and TRBJ1-3, is NAGVMQNPRHLVRRRGQEARLRCSPMKGHSHVYWYRQLPEEGLKFMVYLQKENIIDESGMPKERFSAEFPKEGPSILRIQQVVRGDSAAYFCASSPPVGQGPGNTIYFGEGSWLTVV.

The chain joins TRBV4-1 to TRBJ2-1; D is ambiguous. Trimming took off 4 bases at V and 9 bases at J, with 10 bases between the two ends. Germline loops: CDR1 MGHRA, CDR2 YSYEKL. This CDR3 is 12 amino acids long. The CDR3 DNA reads as TGCGCCAGCAGCCTACATGGTGGTGAGCAGTTCTTC. It is translated as CASSLHGGEQFF.

This rearrangement joins TRBV9 to TRBJ2-1; TRBD2 agrees at 13 bases. Germline CDR1 is SGDLS and CDR2 is YYNGEE. Trimming cost V 4 bases and J 7 bases; bases outside gene matches: 5. The CDR3 length is 15 residues. The CDR3, as DNA: TGTGCCAGCAGCCGGACTAGCGGGAGTGGAAATGAGCAGTTCTTC. This codes for CASSRTSGSGNEQFF.

The chain links TRBV3-1 (or the pseudogene TRBV3-2) to TRBJ2-1, with TRBD2 matching 8 bases. This CDR3 is 15 amino acids long. Per germline, CDR1 LGHDT and CDR2 YNNKEL (reference sequence). Trimming at V came to 1 base and at J to 9 bases, leaving 8 bases not matched to a gene. CDR3 in DNA: TGTGCCAGCAGCCAAGTTTGGGCGGGGGGTGGTGAGCAGTTCTTC. Its translation: CASSQVWAGGGEQFF.

The J gene is TRBJ2-1, the V gene TRBV5-4; TRBD1 matches 12 bases. Germline-derived CDR1 and CDR2 are SGHNT and YYREEE (reference sequence). The CDR3 runs to 15 residues. Trimming removed 4 bases from V and 7 bases from J; junction bases left unmatched: 6. The CDR3 here is CASSPGTGGSNEQFF. The CDR3 region has the DNA TGTGCCAGCAGCCCAGGGACAGGGGGCTCGAATGAGCAGTTCTTC.

This chain uses TRBV25-1 with TRBJ1-2; D is unclear. Looked up from germline, CDR1 is MGHDK and CDR2 is SYGVNS. V lost 2 bases and J lost 3, with 13 bases in between. The CDR3 is 15 amino acids. CDR3 DNA: TGTGCCAGCAGTGAAGCACGGCCGACTGACTATGGCTACACCTTC. Translation gives CASSEARPTDYGYTF.

The chain couples TRBV6-6 to TRBJ1-1; tentative D call: TRBD1 (5 bases). V was shortened by 2 bases and J by 5 bases, with 9 bases between the two germline ends. This CDR3 has 13 residues. Germline-derived CDR1 and CDR2 are MNHNY and SVGAGI (reference sequence). CDR3 protein: CASSYIGGTEAFF. CDR3 sequence (DNA): TGTGCCAGCAGTTACATCGGGGGGACTGAAGCTTTCTTT.